Listed here are 17 T cell receptor beta chains from one sample, sequenced in a study of blood T cell repertoires in COVID-19. Assay used: immunoSEQ multiplex PCR; TCRdb lists only in-frame clones, some missing. Of some 200,000 clones listed, less than 90% are singletons. The sample consisted of peripheral blood. The receptor source for this set is a woman between 45 and 60 years old with acute or convalescent COVID-19.

The CDR3 region has the DNA TGTGCCAGCAGCCCAAGGGGGCTGAATGAGCAGTTCTTC. This sequence encodes CASSPRGLNEQFF. V gene TRBV9 combines with J gene TRBJ2-1; 7 bases line up with TRBD1. The V gene end was trimmed by 4 bases and the J gene end by 7 bases; junction bases not matched to a gene: 5. CDR1 SGDLS and CDR2 YYNGEE come from the germline V gene. The CDR3 sequence is 13 residues long.

This sequence joins TRBV11-3 and TRBJ1-1; D not resolved. V dropped 0 bases and J dropped 3 bases, with 5 bases sitting between them. Germline-derived CDR1 and CDR2 are SGHNT and YENEEA. The CDR3 runs to 13 residues. CDR3 nucleotides: TGTGCCAGCAGCTTAGAAGCGGACACTGAAGCTTTCTTT. It yields the protein CASSLEADTEAFF.

The chain joins TRBV7-9 to TRBJ1-4, with TRBD1 matching over 8 bases. Germline V lookup: CDR1 SEHNR, CDR2 FQNEAQ (reference sequence). Unmatched junction bases numbered 7, after V lost 3 bases and J lost 7 bases. This CDR3 spans 15 amino acids. CDR3 residues: CASSLDRDRGEKLFF. The CDR3, as DNA: TGTGCCAGCAGCTTGGACAGGGATCGGGGTGAAAAACTGTTTTTT.

The gene calls are TRBV7-8 and TRBJ2-4; 16 bases match TRBD2. This CDR3 is 18 amino acids long. The V and J ends lost 5 bases and 1 base, in that order; junction bases with no gene match: 5. Per germline, CDR1 SGHVS and CDR2 FQNEAQ. The chain's CDR3 is CASSPGLAGGPAKNIQYF. The CDR3 DNA reads as TGTGCCAGCAGCCCGGGACTAGCGGGAGGGCCGGCCAAAAACATTCAGTACTTC. Looking up the rest from reference TRBV7-8 and TRBJ2-4 gives the full variable domain: GAGVSQSPRYKVAKRGQDVALRCDPISGHVSLFWYQQALGQGPEFLTYFQNEAQLDKSGLPSDRFFAERPEGSVSTLKIQRTQQEDSAVYLCASSPGLAGGPAKNIQYFGAGTRLSVL.

This rearrangement joins TRBV25-1 to TRBJ2-3; 7 nucleotides agree with TRBD1. J was trimmed by 3 bases and V by 3 bases; bases with no gene match: 6. Germline V gene sequence: CDR1 MGHDK, CDR2 SYGVNS. The CDR3 is 15 residues long. CDR3 in DNA: TGTGCCAGCAGTGATCCCGGACAGGCGACAGATACGCAGTATTTT. Translating it yields CASSDPGQATDTQYF. Variable domain in full (rest from reference TRBV25-1 and TRBJ2-3): EADIYQTPRYLVIGTGKKITLECSQTMGHDKMYWYQQDPGMELHLIHYSYGVNSTEKGDLSSESTVSRIRTEHFPLTLESARPSHTSQYLCASSDPGQATDTQYFGPGTRLTVL.

The rearrangement links TRBV3-1 (or the pseudogene TRBV3-2) to TRBJ2-3; a weak D match, TRBD2 (6 bases). CDR3 length equals 19 residues. Trimming shortened V by 6 bases and J by 2 bases, and 27 bases separated the two germline ends. The germline gives CDR1 LGHDT, CDR2 YNNKEL (reference sequence). CDR3 residues: CASSLQGGSRDFSTDTQYF. The CDR3 DNA follows: TGTGCCAGCAGTCTCCAAGGAGGGAGCCGGGACTTTTCCACAGATACGCAGTATTTT.

The chain uses TRBV19 and TRBJ2-1, with 10 nucleotides matching TRBD2. The germline gives CDR1 LNHDA, CDR2 SQIVND (reference sequence). J was trimmed by 7 bases and V by 3 bases; bases with no gene match: 12. CDR3 length equals 17 residues. CDR3: CASSIPASGRSRNEQFF. CDR3 bases: TGTGCCAGTAGTATTCCGGCTAGCGGGAGATCTCGAAATGAGCAGTTCTTC. The whole variable domain, remainder taken from reference TRBV19 and TRBJ2-1, is DGGITQSPKYLFRKEGQNVTLSCEQNLNHDAMYWYRQDPGQGLRLIYYSQIVNDFQKGDIAEGYSVSREKKESFPLTVTSAQKNPTAFYLCASSIPASGRSRNEQFFGPGTRLTVL.

DNA of the CDR3: TGTGCCAGTAGTAGGGGACAGACCTACTATGGCTACACCTTC. It encodes CASSRGQTYYGYTF. The chain employs TRBV19 and TRBJ1-2; TRBD1 matches at 7 bases. Germline values: CDR1 LNHDA, CDR2 SQIVND (reference sequence). The CDR3 extends over 14 amino acids. Unmatched junction bases numbered 5, after V lost 4 bases and J lost 3 bases.

This clone was counted once. The rearrangement uses TRBV18 and TRBJ1-2, with D tentatively TRBD1 (5 bases). Germline-derived CDR1 and CDR2 are KGHSH and LQKENI. The CDR3 extends over 15 amino acids. Between the trimmed V and J ends, which lost 0 bases and 4 bases, there was a span of 12 bases. Written as DNA, the CDR3 is TGTGCCAGCTCACCACCAGGGGAAGGGTCCTATGGCTACACCTTC. Protein sequence: CASSPPGEGSYGYTF. The variable domain in full, with the rest retrieved from reference TRBV18 and TRBJ1-2, is NAGVMQNPRHLVRRRGQEARLRCSPMKGHSHVYWYRQLPEEGLKFMVYLQKENIIDESGMPKERFSAEFPKEGPSILRIQQVVRGDSAAYFCASSPPGEGSYGYTFGSGTRLTVV.

V gene TRBV18 combines with J gene TRBJ1-1, with TRBD1 identical over 9 bases. V shed 4 bases, J shed 3 bases, and the junction held 3 bases outside the gene matches. The CDR3 extends over 14 amino acids. Germline CDR1 is KGHSH and CDR2 is LQKENI. DNA for the CDR3: TGTGCCAGCTCACTACAGGGGGCAGACACTGAAGCTTTCTTT. The encoded protein is CASSLQGADTEAFF. The full variable domain, with the rest looked up from reference TRBV18 and TRBJ1-1, is NAGVMQNPRHLVRRRGQEARLRCSPMKGHSHVYWYRQLPEEGLKFMVYLQKENIIDESGMPKERFSAEFPKEGPSILRIQQVVRGDSAAYFCASSLQGADTEAFFGQGTRLTVV.

This chain uses TRBV5-1 with TRBJ2-1; possible D gene TRBD2, 6 bases. The CDR3 covers 15 residues. Per germline, CDR1 SGHRS and CDR2 YFSETQ. V was cut by 0 bases and J by 1 base, with 8 bases left in between. The CDR3 DNA reads as TGCGCCAGCAGCTTGGAGACTAGATCCTACAATGAGCAGTTCTTC. It encodes CASSLETRSYNEQFF.

Here the CDR3 DNA reads TGTGCCAGCAGCTTACAGGGCGGAGGAGAGACCCAGTACTTC. Its protein is CASSLQGGGETQYF. This chain links TRBV5-4 with TRBJ2-5; maybe TRBD1 (6 bases). CDR3 length: 14 residues. The V gene's germline CDR1 is SGHNT and CDR2 YYREEE (reference sequence). Deletions cut 2 bases from V and 4 bases from J, with 12 bases between.

The CDR3: CASSLSGRLYEQYF. The CDR3, as DNA: TGTGCCAGCAGCCTGTCTGGGCGCCTCTACGAGCAGTACTTC. The chain employs TRBV13 and TRBJ2-7, with D hard to call. With 5 bases removed from V and 3 bases from J, the gap between germline ends came to 14 bases. CDR3 length: 14 amino acids. CDR1 and CDR2 from the germline V gene are PRHDT and FYEKMQ (reference sequence). Using reference TRBV13 and TRBJ2-7 for the parts outside the CDR3, the full variable domain is AAGVIQSPRHLIKEKRETATLKCYPIPRHDTVYWYQQGPGQDPQFLISFYEKMQSDKGSIPDRFSAQQFSDYHSELNMSSLELGDSALYFCASSLSGRLYEQYFGPGTRLTVT.

The chain employs TRBV6-4 and TRBJ1-6, with no clear D. Germline V gives CDR1 MRHNA, CDR2 SNTAGT. The CDR3 contains 15 residues. Trimming pared 0 bases from V and 10 bases from J, leaving 13 bases between. CDR3 DNA sequence: TGTGCCAGCAGTGACTCCGGAGGGTATTACTCACCCCTCCACTTT. Amino acid sequence: CASSDSGGYYSPLHF.

The rearrangement uses TRBV9 and TRBJ1-1, with 7 bases that match TRBD1. The germline V gene has CDR1 SGDLS and CDR2 YYNGEE. V lost 6 bases to trimming and J lost 5 bases; unmatched junction nucleotides: 7. CDR3 size: 13 residues. CDR3 residues: CASNPATGTEAFF. The CDR3 DNA is TGTGCCAGCAATCCCGCGACAGGGACTGAAGCTTTCTTT.

V usage is TRBV13 and J usage is TRBJ1-4; D not certain. V shed 5 bases and J shed 0 bases, with 10 bases lying between them. This CDR3 is 15 amino acids long. CDR1 and CDR2 from the germline V gene are PRHDT and FYEKMQ (reference sequence). The CDR3 DNA is TGTGCCAGCAGCCCGTTGGGAGCAACTAATGAAAAACTGTTTTTT. Translation gives CASSPLGATNEKLFF. Combining the CDR3 with reference TRBV13 and TRBJ1-4 gives the whole variable domain AAGVIQSPRHLIKEKRETATLKCYPIPRHDTVYWYQQGPGQDPQFLISFYEKMQSDKGSIPDRFSAQQFSDYHSELNMSSLELGDSALYFCASSPLGATNEKLFFGSGTQLSVL.

The CDR3 region is CASSLWGDQPQHF. CDR3 in DNA: TGTGCCAGCAGTTTATGGGGGGATCAGCCCCAGCATTTT. The chain links TRBV6-2 or TRBV6-3 to TRBJ1-5; tentative D call: TRBD1 (5 bases). This CDR3 has 13 amino acids. Trimming removed 4 bases at V and 5 bases at J, with 9 bases between. Germline V gene data show CDR1 as MNHEY and CDR2 as SVGEGT.